A selection of T cell receptor beta chains follows, all from one sample in a study of molecular identifiers for immune sequencing clone quantification. From the PCR reads, TCRdb called clonotypes with MiXCR, one entry per CDR3 protein. The data contain some 590,000 distinct CDR3 sequences, about 25% of them singletons. Sequencing used naive CD8+ T cells from blood, with Jurkat cell RNA spiked in. These receptors were obtained from a human donor in good health. Some libraries in this study had Jurkat cell RNA spiked in. Both conserved end residues are part of each CDR3. The D gene is left open where the match is weak. Clone size is not always given. Where it is, it says once, few, many or a class for expanded clones.

TRBV9	.	.	TRBJ2-2	TGTGCCAGCAGCGTAGAAAGGGGAGTTGTAGCCGGGGAGCTGTTTTTT	CASSVERGVVAGELFF
TRBV5-8	.	.	TRBJ1-1	TGTGCCAGCAGCTTTTTACCCAAAATGGGGCCCACTGAAGCTTTCTTT	CASSFLPKMGPTEAFF
TRBV6-5	TRBD2	few	TRBJ2-7	TGTGCCAGCAGTCCGCCGGGACTAGAAGCGACCTACGAGCAGTACTTC	CASSPPGLEATYEQYF
TRBV5-6	.	few	TRBJ2-2	TGTGCCAGCAGCTTGGTCAGGGCGGTCACCGGGGAGCTGTTTTTT	CASSLVRAVTGELFF
TRBV6-6	.	.	TRBJ2-2	TGTGCCAGCAGTTACAACACGAACACCGGGGAGCTGTTTTTT	CASSYNTNTGELFF
TRBV5-1	.	many	TRBJ2-5	TGCGCCAGCAGCTTGACGAGCCCTAACCCCCAAGAGACCCAGTACTTC	CASSLTSPNPQETQYF
TRBV7-9	TRBD2	many	TRBJ2-7	TGTGCCAGCAGCCACCCCATGACTAGCGGGAGGGACGAGCAGTACTTC	CASSHPMTSGRDEQYF
TRBV12-3/TRBV12-4	.	.	TRBJ2-4	TGTGCCAGCAGCACCAACCCAACCAGAGGAGACATTCAGTACTTC	CASSTNPTRGDIQYF
TRBV20-1	.	many	TRBJ2-7	TGCAGTACCCGTGGAGAGGCTTCCTACGAGCAGTACTTC	CSTRGEASYEQYF
TRBV4-2	.	many	TRBJ1-5	TGTGCCAGCAGCCAAGATTGGGAGATGCATCAGCCCCAGCATTTT	CASSQDWEMHQPQHF
TRBV5-6	.	few	TRBJ2-7	TGTGCCAGCAGCTTGGTATCGTGGGACGAGCAGTACTTC	CASSLVSWDEQYF
TRBV30	TRBD1	.	TRBJ2-3	TGTGCCTGGACCAAACTCCTACAGGGGCCAAGGGGCACAGATACGCAATATTTT	CAWTKLLQGPRGTDTQYF
TRBV30	.	many	TRBJ1-2	TGTGCCTGGAGTTCGGAAGGCTACACCTTC	CAWSSEGYTF
TRBV20-1	.	many	TRBJ2-7	TGCAGTGCTAGAGGGAATAACGCACGCTCCTACGAGCAGTACTTC	CSARGNNARSYEQYF
TRBV11-2	TRBD1	many	TRBJ2-5	TGTGCCAGCAGCTACAGGGGGCAGGACGAGACCCAGTACTTC	CASSYRGQDETQYF
TRBV7-2	TRBD2	.	TRBJ2-1	TGTGCCAGCAGCTTAGATGGCTTACTAGCGGGGGGGATCAATGAGCAGTTCTTC	CASSLDGLLAGGINEQFF
TRBV27	.	few	TRBJ1-5	TGTGCCAGCAGTTTAGTCGGGGGTTTGCAGCCCCAGCATTTT	CASSLVGGLQPQHF
TRBV11-2	.	.	TRBJ2-3	TGTGCCAGCAGCTTAGCGTCAGCTGCAGATACGCAGTATTTT	CASSLASAADTQYF
TRBV6-2/TRBV6-3	.	.	TRBJ2-2	TGTGCCAGCACCCCCGAGACCGGGGAGCTGTTTTTT	CASTPETGELFF
TRBV12-5	.	many	TRBJ1-1	TGTGCTAGTGGCAGGGGTACTGAAGCTTTCTTT	CASGRGTEAFF
TRBV29-1	.	.	TRBJ2-7	TGCAGCGTTGTGCAGATAAGCTCCTACGAGCAGTACTTC	CSVVQISSYEQYF
TRBV7-9	TRBD2	many	TRBJ2-7	TGTGCCAGCAGCCCTGTGGGAGGGCCCCACGAGCAGTACTTC	CASSPVGGPHEQYF
TRBV4-1	.	few	TRBJ2-1	TGCGCCAGCAGCCAAGGGTCGTCGAGCTCCTACAATGAGCAGTTCTTC	CASSQGSSSSYNEQFF
TRBV7-9	.	few	TRBJ2-5	TGTGCCAGCAGCCCCGACACTCAAGAGACCCAGTACTTC	CASSPDTQETQYF
TRBV7-6	TRBD1	.	TRBJ1-4	TGTGCCAGCAGCTTAACGGCAGGGGGTGGAAAACTGTTTTTT	CASSLTAGGGKLFF
TRBV28	.	.	TRBJ2-7	TGTGCCAGCAGTTTAGTTCAGGGCTCCTCCTCCGCGCCGTACTTC	CASSLVQGSSSAPYF
TRBV7-2	TRBD2	.	TRBJ2-7	TGTGCCAGCAGCTTTAGCGGGCCCCCCTCCTACGAGCAGTACTTC	CASSFSGPPSYEQYF
TRBV28	TRBD2	many	TRBJ2-7	TGTGCCAGCAGTTTAGGCGGGAGCAACGAGCAGTACTTC	CASSLGGSNEQYF
TRBV4-3	.	.	TRBJ1-1	TGCGCCAGCAGCCGAGATAGGAGCTACACTGAAGCTTTCTTT	CASSRDRSYTEAFF
TRBV7-9	.	many	TRBJ2-3	TGTGCCAGCAGCCGATGGGACTTTTCCACAGATACGCAGTATTTT	CASSRWDFSTDTQYF
TRBV5-1	.	.	TRBJ2-1	TGCGCCAGCAGCTTCTCGGGAGCCGATGGTGAGCGGTTCTTC	CASSFSGADGERFF
TRBV20-1	.	many	TRBJ2-7	TGCAGTGCCCGACCAACAGGAGAATACGAGCAGTACTTC	CSARPTGEYEQYF
TRBV24-1	.	few	TRBJ2-1	TGTGCCACCAGTGATTTCGTTGTTGATTCGGGAAACAATGAGCAGTTCTTC	CATSDFVVDSGNNEQFF
TRBV15	TRBD1	.	TRBJ2-7	TGTGCCACCAGCAGACAGGACAGGGGGGATCACGAGCAGTACTTC	CATSRQDRGDHEQYF
TRBV11-2	.	few	TRBJ2-7	TGTGCCAGCAACGACAGGACCCACGAGCAGTACTTC	CASNDRTHEQYF
TRBV28	TRBD1	many	TRBJ1-5	TGTGCCAGCAACGACAGGGACTTACAGCCCCAGCATTTT	CASNDRDLQPQHF
TRBV18	TRBD2	.	TRBJ2-3	TGTGCCAGCTCCCCTAACGATGTAGCGGGGGTTGTTACAGATACGCAGTATTTT	CASSPNDVAGVVTDTQYF
TRBV19	.	.	TRBJ2-3	TGTGCCAGTCTAGGGGGCACAGATACGCAGTATTTT	CASLGGTDTQYF